The following is a TCR beta chain sequence with its context. The sample comes from a study of T cell changes during pregnancy in multiple sclerosis. The repertoire was sequenced with immunoSEQ multiplex PCR; TCRdb's copy has only in-frame clones and lacks some. The table has approximately 100,000 clones, around 92% seen once; the top ten hold around 3%. With V trimmed by 4 bases and J by 4 bases, 9 bases remained unmatched. The CDR3 spans 16 residues. The germline V gene encodes CDR1 SGDLS and CDR2 YYNGEE. The TCR sequence derives from a female donor with multiple sclerosis, enrolled in a pregnancy study. The chain recombines TRBV9 with TRBJ2-1; 9 nucleotides agree with TRBD2. This specimen consisted of peripheral blood, obtained in the second trimester of pregnancy. This CDR3 is CASSPIAGVGYNEQFF. The CDR3 DNA reads as TGTGCCAGCAGCCCCATAGCGGGAGTGGGGTACAATGAGCAGTTCTTC. The complete variable domain, with remaining parts taken from reference TRBV9 and TRBJ2-1, reads DSGVTQTPKHLITATGQRVTLRCSPRSGDLSVYWYQQSLDQGLQFLIQYYNGEERAKGNILERFSAQQFPDLHSELNLSSLELGDSALYFCASSPIAGVGYNEQFFGPGTRLTVL.